The 11 T cell receptor beta chains below come from one sample, sequenced in a study of PD-1 blockade in classical Hodgkin lymphoma. Every one of the patients relapsed after autologous stem cell transplantation (brentuximab vedotin exposure was variable). The table came from immunoSEQ multiplex PCR; TCRdb's copy has only in-frame clones and leaves some out. The profile shows 25,000 to 35,000 clones, approximately 70% of them singletons. The material was peripheral blood mononuclear cells (PBMCs), obtained before the second cycle of nivolumab. These receptors all come from a human donor with classical Hodgkin lymphoma.

The chain uses TRBV5-1 and TRBJ2-7; 8 nucleotides match TRBD2. With V trimmed by 2 bases and J by 5 bases, 15 bases remained unmatched. This CDR3 has 17 residues. Germline CDR1 and CDR2: SGHRS and YFSETQ. CDR3 region: CASSLAGDWAYGNEQYF. The CDR3 coding sequence is TGCGCCAGCAGCTTAGCGGGAGACTGGGCCTACGGTAACGAGCAGTACTTC.

This chain joins TRBV11-2 and TRBJ2-1, with 12 positions matching TRBD2. The CDR3 totals 16 residues. J lost 5 bases, V lost 5 bases, and 7 bases had no gene match. Germline V gene data show CDR1 as SGHAT and CDR2 as FQNNGV. The CDR3 sequence is CASSATLAGGNNEQFF. The CDR3 nucleotides are TGTGCCAGCAGCGCCACTCTAGCGGGGGGGAACAATGAGCAGTTCTTC.

This rearrangement joins TRBV5-5 to TRBJ2-7; no definite D call. V was trimmed by 4 bases and J by 3 bases, leaving 11 bases between them. Per germline, CDR1 SGHKS and CDR2 YYEKEE (reference sequence). The CDR3 runs to 13 residues. This CDR3 is CASSPLASYEQYF. The CDR3 coding sequence is TGTGCCAGCAGCCCCTTGGCTAGCTACGAGCAGTACTTC.

The J gene is TRBJ1-2, the V gene TRBV7-2; D unclear. Germline assignment: CDR1 SGHTA and CDR2 FQGNSA. CDR3 length: 13 amino acids. Trimming removed 1 base at V and 7 bases at J, with 10 bases between. For the CDR3, the DNA is TGTGCCAGCAGCTTAGAATGGGAAGTTGGCTACACCTTC. Translated, it gives CASSLEWEVGYTF.

This chain connects TRBV5-6 to TRBJ2-7; no firm D call. Germline loops: CDR1 SGHDT, CDR2 YYEEEE. With 3 bases removed from V and 0 bases from J, the gap between germline ends came to 4 bases. The CDR3 contains 12 residues. CDR3 nucleotide sequence: TGTGCCAGCAGCTCGGCCTCCTACGAGCAGTACTTC. Translating gives CASSSASYEQYF.

In this sample, this clone turned up once. The chain couples TRBV30 to TRBJ2-7; 7 bases are a match to TRBD1. The CDR3 runs to 12 residues. Germline-derived CDR1 and CDR2 are GTSNPN and SVGIG (reference sequence). The V and J ends lost 3 bases and 5 bases, in that order; junction bases with no gene match: 4. This CDR3 reads CAWSATGNEQYF. CDR3 nucleotide sequence: TGTGCCTGGAGCGCGACAGGGAACGAGCAGTACTTC.

The chain links TRBV30 to TRBJ1-5, with D uncertain. With 4 bases removed from V and 0 bases from J, the gap between germline ends came to 13 bases. This CDR3 comprises 15 residues. The germline V gene encodes CDR1 GTSNPN and CDR2 SVGIG (reference sequence). This chain's CDR3 is CAWTGGRASNQPQHF. The CDR3 DNA follows: TGTGCCTGGACCGGCGGGAGGGCTAGCAATCAGCCCCAGCATTTT.

This chain connects TRBV28 to TRBJ2-7, with D possibly being TRBD2 (5 bases). In germline, CDR1 is MDHEN, CDR2 SYDVKM. The V end was cut by 7 bases, the J end by 4 bases, with 17 bases between. There are 14 residues in the CDR3. The CDR3 protein is CASNLGRGSYEQYF. CDR3 sequence (DNA): TGTGCCAGCAACTTAGGTCGCGGGTCGTACGAGCAGTACTTC.

This clone showed up just a few times. This rearrangement joins TRBV5-4 to TRBJ2-5; the D call may be TRBD1 or TRBD2 (6 bases each). The CDR3 has 15 amino acids. Trimming took off 2 bases at V and 4 bases at J, with 15 bases between the two ends. Germline V gene data show CDR1 as SGHNT and CDR2 as YYREEE (reference sequence). The CDR3 protein is CASSLSGGEGETQYF. The DNA for the CDR3 is TGTGCCAGCAGCTTATCCGGGGGCGAGGGAGAGACCCAGTACTTC.

The gene calls are TRBV4-2 and TRBJ2-6, with 9 positions matching TRBD2. Germline CDR1 reads LGHNA; CDR2 reads YNFKEQ. The CDR3 extends over 18 amino acids. V dropped 0 bases and J dropped 4; count of bases not matched to a gene: 7. DNA of the CDR3: TGTGCCAGCAGCCAAGAGGGCAGCGGGAGGACGGGGGCCAACGTCCTGACTTTC. This codes for CASSQEGSGRTGANVLTF.

This clone has just a few counts. The genes are TRBV7-8 and TRBJ2-7, with D maybe TRBD2 (6 bases). The V end lost 2 bases, the J end lost 4 bases, and 15 bases lay between the germline ends. The CDR3 is made up of 15 amino acids. Germline V gene sequence: CDR1 SGHVS, CDR2 FQNEAQ. In DNA, the CDR3 is TGTGCCAGCAGCTTATTTCCGGACTACTCTTACGAGCAGTACTTC. Amino acid sequence: CASSLFPDYSYEQYF. The full variable domain, completed using reference TRBV7-8 and TRBJ2-7, is GAGVSQSPRYKVAKRGQDVALRCDPISGHVSLFWYQQALGQGPEFLTYFQNEAQLDKSGLPSDRFFAERPEGSVSTLKIQRTQQEDSAVYLCASSLFPDYSYEQYFGPGTRLTVT.